The TCR beta chain under discussion was sequenced for a study of identical twins. Unique molecular identifiers were present on the cDNA, and a universal primer site came from template switching. From the 5' RACE reads, TCRdb called clonotypes with MiXCR, one entry per CDR3 protein. Of approximately 1.8 million distinct CDR3 sequences listed, less than 35% are singletons. Material: cord blood. The source is a newborn girl in good health.

CDR3 region: CAIKQGGQPQHF. The CDR3 DNA follows: TGTGCCATCAAACAGGGGGGTCAGCCCCAGCATTTT. The chain uses TRBV6-6 and TRBJ1-5; 8 nucleotides align to TRBD1. Germline V gene sequence: CDR1 MNHNY, CDR2 SVGAGI (reference sequence). Trimming at V came to 10 bases and at J to 6 bases, leaving 5 bases not matched to a gene. This CDR3 is built from 12 residues.